A single T cell receptor beta chain is shown here with its context. The sample originates from a study of blood T cell repertoires in COVID-19. Study overall: The United States, Italy and Spain provided the acute and convalescent COVID-19 samples.

The CDR3 length is 14 residues. Germline CDR1 is SGHRS and CDR2 is YFSETQ. V was clipped by 7 bases and J by 3 bases, with 16 bases between them. Measured with immunoSEQ multiplex PCR; TCRdb has only the in-frame clones, and not every one. This sample has about 270,000 clones; approximately 88% occur once, and the top ten carry approximately 2.2%. The specimen was peripheral blood. The chain employs TRBV5-1 and TRBJ2-5; TRBD2 might be the D (6 bases). The sequence was obtained from a man aged 45-60 years with acute or convalescent COVID-19. For the CDR3, the DNA is TGCGCCAGCGGAGTACTAGGAGGGGAAGAGACCCAGTACTTC. Residues: CASGVLGGEETQYF. Together with reference TRBV5-1 and TRBJ2-5, the CDR3 gives the full variable domain: KAGVTQTPRYLIKTRGQQVTLSCSPISGHRSVSWYQQTPGQGLQFLFEYFSETQRNKGNFPGRFSGRQFSNSRSEMNVSTLELGDSALYLCASGVLGGEETQYFGPGTRLLVL.